This TCR beta chain is from a study of cytomegalovirus exposure and HLA in healthy donors. In the study overall: Clustering assigned about four fifths of the approximately 430 genotyped donors to the Caucasian-associated ancestry cluster. General observations from the study: A later analysis reportedly identified an Asian-associated ancestry cluster as carrying fewer N-insertions than the approximately 670-donor mean.

As to this clone: Its antigen is not identified.

Vbeta (60) and Jbeta (13) primers were used in the PCR. The table came from immunoSEQ multiplex PCR; TCRdb's copy has only in-frame clones and leaves some out. The sample has around 110,000 clones, 60% to 85% seen once; the top ten hold about 1.6%. This TCR was sampled from a young woman in good health and CMV-seronegative. Sequencing input: PBMCs.

CDR3: CAWSVRRTGLDGWNEQFF. CDR3 bases: TGTGCCTGGAGTGTACGGAGGACTGGGCTTGATGGATGGAATGAGCAGTTCTTC. The J gene is TRBJ2-1, the V gene TRBV30, with D maybe TRBD2 (5 bases). V shed 0 bases and J shed 7 bases, with 25 bases lying between them. CDR1 is GTSNPN and CDR2 is SVGIG in the germline V gene (reference sequence). The CDR3 spans 18 residues.